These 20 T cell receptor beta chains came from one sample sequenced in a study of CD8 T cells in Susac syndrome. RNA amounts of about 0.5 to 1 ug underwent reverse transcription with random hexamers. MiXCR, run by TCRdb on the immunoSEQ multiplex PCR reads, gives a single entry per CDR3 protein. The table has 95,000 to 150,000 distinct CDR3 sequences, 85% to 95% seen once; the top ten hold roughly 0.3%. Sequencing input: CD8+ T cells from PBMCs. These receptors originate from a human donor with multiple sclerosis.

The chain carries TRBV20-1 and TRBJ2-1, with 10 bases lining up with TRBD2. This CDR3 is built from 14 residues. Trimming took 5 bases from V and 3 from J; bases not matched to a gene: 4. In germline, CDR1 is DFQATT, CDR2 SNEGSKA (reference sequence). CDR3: CSAPSGGVYNEQFF. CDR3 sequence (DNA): TGCAGTGCTCCCAGCGGGGGGGTCTACAATGAGCAGTTCTTC.

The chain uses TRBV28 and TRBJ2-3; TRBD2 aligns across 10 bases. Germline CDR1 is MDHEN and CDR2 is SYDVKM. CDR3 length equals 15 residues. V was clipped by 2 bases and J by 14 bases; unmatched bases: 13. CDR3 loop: CASSLEGLALNARYF. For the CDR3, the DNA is TGTGCCAGCAGTTTAGAGGGACTAGCGCTTAACGCTAGGTATTTT.

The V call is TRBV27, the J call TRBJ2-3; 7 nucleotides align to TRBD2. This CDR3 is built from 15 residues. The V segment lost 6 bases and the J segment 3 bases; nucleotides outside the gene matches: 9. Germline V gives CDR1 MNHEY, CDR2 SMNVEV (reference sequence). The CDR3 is CASRPRTGGTDTQYF. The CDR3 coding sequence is TGTGCCAGCAGACCTCGAACGGGGGGAACAGATACGCAGTATTTT.

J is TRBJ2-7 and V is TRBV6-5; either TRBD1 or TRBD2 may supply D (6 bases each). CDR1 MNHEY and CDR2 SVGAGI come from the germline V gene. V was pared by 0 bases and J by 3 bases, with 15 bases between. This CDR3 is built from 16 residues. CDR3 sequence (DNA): TGTGCCAGCAGTTACTCCGGGGGCCCCGGGCGCTACGAGCAGTACTTC. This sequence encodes CASSYSGGPGRYEQYF.

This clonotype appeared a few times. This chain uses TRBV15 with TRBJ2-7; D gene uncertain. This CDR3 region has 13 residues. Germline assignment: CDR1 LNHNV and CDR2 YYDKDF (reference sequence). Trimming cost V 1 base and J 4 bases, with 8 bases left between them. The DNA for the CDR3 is TGTGCCACCAGCAGAGTGGGTCTTTACGAGCAGTACTTC. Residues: CATSRVGLYEQYF.

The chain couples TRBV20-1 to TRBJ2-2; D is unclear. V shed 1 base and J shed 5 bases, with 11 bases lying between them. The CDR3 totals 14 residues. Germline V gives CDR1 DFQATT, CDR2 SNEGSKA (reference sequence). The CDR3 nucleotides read TGCAGTGCTAGAGTGTCCGGTCCGACCGGGGAGCTGTTTTTT. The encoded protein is CSARVSGPTGELFF.

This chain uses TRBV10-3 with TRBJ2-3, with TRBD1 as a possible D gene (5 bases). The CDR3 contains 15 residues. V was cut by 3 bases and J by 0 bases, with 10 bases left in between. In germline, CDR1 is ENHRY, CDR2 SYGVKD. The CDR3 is CAISDQGLSTDTQYF. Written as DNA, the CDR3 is TGTGCCATCAGTGACCAGGGTTTGAGCACAGATACGCAGTATTTT.

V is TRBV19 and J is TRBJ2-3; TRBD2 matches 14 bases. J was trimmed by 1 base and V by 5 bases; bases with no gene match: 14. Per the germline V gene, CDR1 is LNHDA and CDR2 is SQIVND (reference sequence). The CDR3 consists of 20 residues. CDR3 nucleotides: TGTGCCAGTAGTGCCGGACTAGCGGGAGGACCACTACCCGGCACAGATACGCAGTATTTT. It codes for CASSAGLAGGPLPGTDTQYF. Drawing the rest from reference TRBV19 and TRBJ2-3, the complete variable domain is DGGITQSPKYLFRKEGQNVTLSCEQNLNHDAMYWYRQDPGQGLRLIYYSQIVNDFQKGDIAEGYSVSREKKESFPLTVTSAQKNPTAFYLCASSAGLAGGPLPGTDTQYFGPGTRLTVL.

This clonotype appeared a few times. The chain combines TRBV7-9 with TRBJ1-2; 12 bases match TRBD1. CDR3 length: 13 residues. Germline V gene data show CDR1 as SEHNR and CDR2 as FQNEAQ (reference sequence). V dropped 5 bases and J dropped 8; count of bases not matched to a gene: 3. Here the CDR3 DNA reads TGTGCCAGCAGCGTCGGGACAGGGGGCGGCTACACCTTC. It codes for CASSVGTGGGYTF.

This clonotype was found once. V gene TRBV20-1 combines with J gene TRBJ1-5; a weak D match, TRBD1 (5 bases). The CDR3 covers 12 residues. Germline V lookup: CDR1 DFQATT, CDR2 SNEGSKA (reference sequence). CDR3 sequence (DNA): TGCAGCCTCGGGGCGGTTGGTCAGCCCCAGCATTTT. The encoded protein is CSLGAVGQPQHF.

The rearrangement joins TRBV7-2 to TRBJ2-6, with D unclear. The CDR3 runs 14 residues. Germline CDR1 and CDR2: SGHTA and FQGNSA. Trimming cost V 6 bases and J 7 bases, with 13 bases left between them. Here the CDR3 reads CASRAMDGANVLTF. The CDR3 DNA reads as TGTGCCAGCAGGGCAATGGATGGAGCCAACGTCCTGACTTTC.

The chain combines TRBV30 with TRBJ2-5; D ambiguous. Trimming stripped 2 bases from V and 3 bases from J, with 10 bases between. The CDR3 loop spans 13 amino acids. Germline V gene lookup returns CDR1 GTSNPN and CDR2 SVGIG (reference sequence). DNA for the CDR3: TGTGCCTGGAGTTCAGACACGAAAGAGACCCAGTACTTC. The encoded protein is CAWSSDTKETQYF.

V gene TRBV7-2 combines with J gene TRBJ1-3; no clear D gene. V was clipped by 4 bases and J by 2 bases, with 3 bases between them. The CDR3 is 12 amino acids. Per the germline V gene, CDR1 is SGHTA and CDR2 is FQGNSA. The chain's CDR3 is CASSSPGNTIYF. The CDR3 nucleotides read TGTGCCAGCAGCTCTCCTGGAAACACCATATATTTT.

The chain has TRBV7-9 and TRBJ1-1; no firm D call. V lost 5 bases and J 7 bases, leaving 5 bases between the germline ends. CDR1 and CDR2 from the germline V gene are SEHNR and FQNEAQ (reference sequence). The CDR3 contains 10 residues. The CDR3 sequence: CASSGVEAFF. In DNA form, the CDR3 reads TGTGCCAGCAGCGGGGTTGAAGCTTTCTTT.

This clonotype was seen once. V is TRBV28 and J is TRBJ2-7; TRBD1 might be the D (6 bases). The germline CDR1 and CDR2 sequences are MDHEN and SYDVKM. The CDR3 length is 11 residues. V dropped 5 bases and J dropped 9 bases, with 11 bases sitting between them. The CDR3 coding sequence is TGTGCCAGCAGTCCACGACAGGTGCAGTACTTC. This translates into CASSPRQVQYF.

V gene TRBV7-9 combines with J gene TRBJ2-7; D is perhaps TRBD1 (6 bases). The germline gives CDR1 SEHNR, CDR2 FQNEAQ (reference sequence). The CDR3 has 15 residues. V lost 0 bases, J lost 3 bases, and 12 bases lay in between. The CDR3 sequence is CASSLASTGLYEQYF. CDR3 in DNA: TGTGCCAGCAGCTTAGCGTCTACAGGGCTCTACGAGCAGTACTTC.

The CDR3 spells CASSQDLSVTDTQYF. In DNA, the CDR3 is TGCGCCAGCAGCCAAGACCTTTCCGTCACAGATACGCAGTATTTT. V gene TRBV4-1 combines with J gene TRBJ2-3; no firm D call. Germline V gene data show CDR1 as MGHRA and CDR2 as YSYEKL. V gave up 0 bases and J gave up 2 bases, with 9 bases separating them. This CDR3 region has 15 residues.

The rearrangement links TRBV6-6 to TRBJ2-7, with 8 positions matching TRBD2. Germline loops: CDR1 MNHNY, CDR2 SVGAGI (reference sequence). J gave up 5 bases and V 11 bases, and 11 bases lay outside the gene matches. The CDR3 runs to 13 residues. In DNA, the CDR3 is TGTGCCTCGCGGCAGCGGGAGAGGGACGAGCAGTACGTC. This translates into CASRQRERDEQYV.

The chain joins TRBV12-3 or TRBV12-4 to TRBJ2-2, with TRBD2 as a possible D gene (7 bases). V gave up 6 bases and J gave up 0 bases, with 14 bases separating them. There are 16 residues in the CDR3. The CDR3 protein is CASSPRGATNTGELFF. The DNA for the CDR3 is TGTGCCAGCAGCCCCCGGGGGGCCACGAACACCGGGGAGCTGTTTTTT.

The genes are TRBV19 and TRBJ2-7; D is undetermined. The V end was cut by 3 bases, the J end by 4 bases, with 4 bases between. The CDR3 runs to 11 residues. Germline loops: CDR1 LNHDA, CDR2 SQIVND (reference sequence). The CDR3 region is CASSIGYEQYF. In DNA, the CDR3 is TGTGCCAGTAGTATTGGATACGAGCAGTACTTC.